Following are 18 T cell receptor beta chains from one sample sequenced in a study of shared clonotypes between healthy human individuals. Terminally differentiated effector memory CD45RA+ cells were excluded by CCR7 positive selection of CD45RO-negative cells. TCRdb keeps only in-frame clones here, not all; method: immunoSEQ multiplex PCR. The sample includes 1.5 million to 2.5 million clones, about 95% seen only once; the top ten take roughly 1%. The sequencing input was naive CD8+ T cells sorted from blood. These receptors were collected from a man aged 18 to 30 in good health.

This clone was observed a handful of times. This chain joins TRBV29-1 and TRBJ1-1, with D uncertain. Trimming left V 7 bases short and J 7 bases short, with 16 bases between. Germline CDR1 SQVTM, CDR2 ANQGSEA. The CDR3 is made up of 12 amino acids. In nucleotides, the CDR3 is TGCAGCGCGATTCCAATCCCAGTTGAAGCTTTCTTT. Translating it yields CSAIPIPVEAFF. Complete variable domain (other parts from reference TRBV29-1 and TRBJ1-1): SAVISQKPSRDICQRGTSLTIQCQVDSQVTMMFWYRQQPGQSLTLIATANQGSEATYESGFVIDKFPISRPNLTFSTLTVSNMSPEDSSIYLCSAIPIPVEAFFGQGTRLTVV.

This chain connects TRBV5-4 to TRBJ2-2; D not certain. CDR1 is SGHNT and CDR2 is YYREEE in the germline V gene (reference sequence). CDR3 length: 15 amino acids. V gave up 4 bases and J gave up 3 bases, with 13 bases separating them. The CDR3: CASSPPLVDTGELFF. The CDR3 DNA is TGTGCCAGCAGCCCCCCACTCGTAGACACCGGGGAGCTGTTTTTT.

The CDR3 loop is CASSYRGVGTEAFF. CDR3 in DNA: TGCGCCAGCAGCTATCGGGGGGTTGGCACTGAAGCTTTCTTT. The rearrangement joins TRBV5-1 to TRBJ1-1; a weak D match, TRBD1 (5 bases). The germline V and J ends were trimmed by 3 bases and 4 bases, with 13 bases remaining between them. CDR1 is SGHRS and CDR2 is YFSETQ in the germline V gene. The length of the CDR3 is 14 residues.

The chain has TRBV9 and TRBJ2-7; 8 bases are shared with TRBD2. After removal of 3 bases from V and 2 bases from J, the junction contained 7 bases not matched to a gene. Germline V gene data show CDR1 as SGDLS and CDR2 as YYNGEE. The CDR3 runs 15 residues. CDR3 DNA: TGTGCCAGCAGCGCCACTAGCGGAACTGCCTACGAGCAGTACTTC. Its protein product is CASSATSGTAYEQYF. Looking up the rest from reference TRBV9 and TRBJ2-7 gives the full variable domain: DSGVTQTPKHLITATGQRVTLRCSPRSGDLSVYWYQQSLDQGLQFLIQYYNGEERAKGNILERFSAQQFPDLHSELNLSSLELGDSALYFCASSATSGTAYEQYFGPGTRLTVT.

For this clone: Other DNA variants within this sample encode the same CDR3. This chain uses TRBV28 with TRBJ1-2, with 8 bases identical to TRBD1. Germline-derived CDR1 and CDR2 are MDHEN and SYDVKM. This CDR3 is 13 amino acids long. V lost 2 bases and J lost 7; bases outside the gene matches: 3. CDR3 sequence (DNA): TGTGCCAGCAGTTTACAGGGGGCTGGTGGCTACACCTTC. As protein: CASSLQGAGGYTF.

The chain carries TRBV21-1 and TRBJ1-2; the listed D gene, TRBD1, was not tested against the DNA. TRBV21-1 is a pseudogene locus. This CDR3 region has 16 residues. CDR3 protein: CASSLRQGRRDDGYTF. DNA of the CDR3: TGTGCCAGCAGCTTACGACAGGGGCGGCGTGACGATGGCTACACCTTC.

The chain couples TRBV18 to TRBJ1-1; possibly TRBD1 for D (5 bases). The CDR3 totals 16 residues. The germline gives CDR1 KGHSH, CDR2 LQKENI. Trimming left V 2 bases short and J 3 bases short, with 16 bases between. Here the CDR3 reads CASSPGSWRGDTEAFF. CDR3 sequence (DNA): TGTGCCAGCTCACCAGGTTCCTGGCGGGGGGACACTGAAGCTTTCTTT.

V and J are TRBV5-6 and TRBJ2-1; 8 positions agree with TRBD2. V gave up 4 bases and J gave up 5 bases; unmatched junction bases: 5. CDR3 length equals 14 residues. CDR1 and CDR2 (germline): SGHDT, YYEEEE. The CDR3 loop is CASSPTSDDNEQFF. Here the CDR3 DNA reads TGTGCCAGCAGCCCGACTAGCGACGACAATGAGCAGTTCTTC.

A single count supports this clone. The CDR3 protein is CASSLDPHGETQYF. DNA of the CDR3: TGTGCCAGCAGCTTAGATCCGCATGGAGAGACCCAGTACTTC. This chain uses TRBV11-2 with TRBJ2-5; no reliable D call. Germline values: CDR1 SGHAT, CDR2 FQNNGV. This CDR3 has 14 residues. Trimming left V 0 bases short and J 4 bases short, with 9 bases between.

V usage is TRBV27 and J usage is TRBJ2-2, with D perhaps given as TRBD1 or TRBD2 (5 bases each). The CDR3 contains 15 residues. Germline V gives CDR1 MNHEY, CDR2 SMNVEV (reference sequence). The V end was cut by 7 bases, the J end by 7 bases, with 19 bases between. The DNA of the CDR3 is TGTGCCAGCATAGGTGAGTGGGGGTGTAGCGGGGAGCTGTTTTTT. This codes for CASIGEWGCSGELFF.

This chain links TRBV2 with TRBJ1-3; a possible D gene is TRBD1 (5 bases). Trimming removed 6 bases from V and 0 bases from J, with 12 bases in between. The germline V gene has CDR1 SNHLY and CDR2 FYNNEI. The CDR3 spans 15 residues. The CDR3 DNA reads TGTGCCAGCAGGGTTACAGGCCTCTCTGGAAACACCATATATTTT. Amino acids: CASRVTGLSGNTIYF.

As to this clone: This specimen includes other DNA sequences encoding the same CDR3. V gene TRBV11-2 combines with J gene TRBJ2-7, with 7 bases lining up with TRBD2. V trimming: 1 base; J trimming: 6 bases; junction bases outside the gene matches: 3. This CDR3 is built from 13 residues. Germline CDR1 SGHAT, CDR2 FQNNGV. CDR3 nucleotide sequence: TGTGCCAGCAGCTTAGGCGGGGGAGTCGAGCAGTACTTC. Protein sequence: CASSLGGGVEQYF.

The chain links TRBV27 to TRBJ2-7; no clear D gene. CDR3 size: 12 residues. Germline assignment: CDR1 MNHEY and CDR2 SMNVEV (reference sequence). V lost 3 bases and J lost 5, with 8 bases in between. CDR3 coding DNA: TGTGCCAGCAGTTTTGGTCCCCACGAGCAGTACTTC. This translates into CASSFGPHEQYF.

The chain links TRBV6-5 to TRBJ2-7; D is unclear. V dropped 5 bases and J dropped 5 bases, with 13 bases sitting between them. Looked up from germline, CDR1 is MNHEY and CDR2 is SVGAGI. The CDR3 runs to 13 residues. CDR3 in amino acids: CASSDGVIHEQYF. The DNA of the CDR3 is TGTGCCAGCAGTGACGGAGTAATCCACGAGCAGTACTTC.

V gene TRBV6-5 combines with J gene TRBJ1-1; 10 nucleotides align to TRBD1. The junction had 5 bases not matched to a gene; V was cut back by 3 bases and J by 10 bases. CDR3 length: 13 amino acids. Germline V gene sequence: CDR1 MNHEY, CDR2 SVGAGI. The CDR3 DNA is TGTGCCAGCAGTTATGGGACAGGGGCTACAGCTTTCTTT. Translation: CASSYGTGATAFF.

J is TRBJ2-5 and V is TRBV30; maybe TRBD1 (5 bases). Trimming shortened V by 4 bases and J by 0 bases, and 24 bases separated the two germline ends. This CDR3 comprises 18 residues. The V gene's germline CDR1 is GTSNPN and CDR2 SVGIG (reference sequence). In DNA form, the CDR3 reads TGTGCCTGGACCCCTGGGGCAGGCCGACCCCAGTACCAAGAGACCCAGTACTTC. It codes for CAWTPGAGRPQYQETQYF. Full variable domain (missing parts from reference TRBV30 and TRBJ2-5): SQTIHQWPATLVQPVGSPLSLECTVEGTSNPNLYWYRQAAGRGLQLLFYSVGIGQISSEVPQNLSASRPQDRQFILSSKKLLLSDSGFYLCAWTPGAGRPQYQETQYFGPGTRLLVL.

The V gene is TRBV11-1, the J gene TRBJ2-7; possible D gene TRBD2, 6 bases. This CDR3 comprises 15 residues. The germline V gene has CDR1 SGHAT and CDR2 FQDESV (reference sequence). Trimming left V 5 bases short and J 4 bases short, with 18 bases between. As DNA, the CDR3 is TGTGCCAGCAGCATTAACCCCCTGGAGGGGTACGAGCAGTACTTC. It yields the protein CASSINPLEGYEQYF. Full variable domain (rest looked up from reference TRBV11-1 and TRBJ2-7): EAEVAQSPRYKITEKSQAVAFWCDPISGHATLYWYRQILGQGPELLVQFQDESVVDDSQLPKDRFSAERLKGVDSTLKIQPAELGDSAMYLCASSINPLEGYEQYFGPGTRLTVT.

This CDR3 reads CASSADMSSYEQYF. DNA of the CDR3: TGTGCCAGCAGCGCGGACATGTCCAGCTACGAGCAGTACTTC. V and J are TRBV7-9 and TRBJ2-7, with a possible D match to TRBD1 (5 bases). CDR1 and CDR2 from the germline V gene are SEHNR and FQNEAQ (reference sequence). The CDR3 has 14 amino acids. V dropped 5 bases and J dropped 3 bases, with 14 bases sitting between them. The full variable domain, completed using reference TRBV7-9 and TRBJ2-7, is DTGVSQNPRHKITKRGQNVTFRCDPISEHNRLYWYRQTLGQGPEFLTYFQNEAQLEKSRLLSDRFSAERPKGSFSTLEIQRTEQGDSAMYLCASSADMSSYEQYFGPGTRLTVT.